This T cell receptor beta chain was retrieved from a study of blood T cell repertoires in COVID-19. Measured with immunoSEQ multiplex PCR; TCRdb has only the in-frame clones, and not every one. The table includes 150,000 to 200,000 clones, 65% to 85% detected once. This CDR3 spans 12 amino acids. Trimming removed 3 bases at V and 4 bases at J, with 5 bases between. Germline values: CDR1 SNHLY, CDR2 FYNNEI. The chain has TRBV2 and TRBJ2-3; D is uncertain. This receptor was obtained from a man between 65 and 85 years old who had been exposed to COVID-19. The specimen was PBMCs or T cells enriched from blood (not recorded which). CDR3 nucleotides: TGTGCCAGCAGTGACCCTGCAGATACGCAGTATTTT. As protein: CASSDPADTQYF.